This is a list of T cell receptor beta chains from one sample in a study of T cells in Graves' hyperthyroidism and ophthalmopathy. One entry per CDR3 protein results from TCRdb running MiXCR on the multiplex PCR reads. The repertoire holds almost 500,000 distinct CDR3 sequences, with about 20% as singletons. The specimen sequenced was blood. Receptor source: a woman in her sixties or seventies with Graves' ophthalmopathy. Each CDR3 is given without its conserved first and last residue. Clone size appears in some rows only: once, few, many, or a class for an expanded clone.

abundance	v_gene	j_gene	CDR3aa
NA	TRBV6-6	TRBJ1-6	ASSYSMSDNSPLH
NA	TRBV20-1	TRBJ2-5	SARVAEETQY
NA	TRBV4-3	TRBJ2-5	ASSQDEGTSETQY
NA	TRBV5-1	TRBJ1-4	ASSLGRGDANEKLF
NA	TRBV7-7	TRBJ1-1	ASSAKTKNTEAF
few	TRBV28	TRBJ2-7	ASRGTGVGEQY
NA	TRBV6-1	TRBJ2-3	ASSRREGTDTQY
many	TRBV28	TRBJ2-7	ASSSSPPGLARAYEQY
few	TRBV15	TRBJ2-2	ATSRVRRTNTGELF
few	TRBV20-1	TRBJ2-3	SARASGIFTDTQY
NA	TRBV24-1	TRBJ2-3	ATGQGGPDTQY
few	TRBV5-1	TRBJ2-3	ASSRTAGTDTQY
NA	TRBV18	TRBJ2-7	ASSPQGSGGYEQY
NA	TRBV6-1	TRBJ2-7	ASSVRAGTGPYEQY
few	TRBV10-2	TRBJ1-5	ASSPNSYQPQH
NA	TRBV7-2	TRBJ1-5	ASSPFEWGGQPQH
NA	TRBV9	TRBJ2-3	ASSSLAGPSTDTQY
NA	TRBV19	TRBJ2-3	ASTNGGLAGADTQY
few	TRBV15	TRBJ2-3	ATSREASGLADTQY
NA	TRBV3-1	TRBJ2-3	ASSQVSGRANPDTQY
NA	TRBV6-2/TRBV6-3	TRBJ1-4	ASSPGGLEKLF
NA	TRBV3-1	TRBJ2-1	ASSQFGNNEQF
few	TRBV9	TRBJ1-1	ASSVDDGQPEAF
NA	TRBV3-1	TRBJ1-2	ASSVDTEYT
NA	TRBV27	TRBJ1-5	ASSLNRVSSNQPQH
once	TRBV5-6	TRBJ1-6	ASSGPGRHNSPLH
few	TRBV6-1	TRBJ2-6	ASPKIQGAPGANVLT
many	TRBV4-1	TRBJ1-2	ASSQDLAAYGYT
few	TRBV7-9	TRBJ2-1	ASSIFQGASSSYNEQF
few	TRBV29-1	TRBJ1-4	SVRGFTHSEKLF
NA	TRBV29-1	TRBJ2-1	SVEAALASYNEQF
few	TRBV28	TRBJ1-5	ASSSGQGVNNQPQH
many	TRBV7-2	TRBJ1-1	ASSPTGGADTEAF
many	TRBV7-9	TRBJ2-1	ASSDRDRHNEQF
few	TRBV3-1	TRBJ2-1	ASSLIAGVVYNEQF
NA	TRBV5-5	TRBJ2-6	ASSLGRQGRKGANVLT
NA	TRBV30	TRBJ2-3	AWPRDREKDTQY
few	TRBV11-2	TRBJ2-7	ASSLTGVSPYEQY
few	TRBV6-2/TRBV6-3	TRBJ1-5	ASSYPGQGFQPQH
few	TRBV20-1	TRBJ2-1	SVASSYNEQF
NA	TRBV5-1	TRBJ2-1	ASSPGLAGESTYNEQF
few	TRBV27	TRBJ1-1	ASSRDIAPKNTEAF
once	TRBV16	TRBJ1-3	ASSQLDRVEGNTIY
NA	TRBV19	TRBJ2-7	ASRLAGGSPSSEQY
few	TRBV19	TRBJ2-1	ASSIAGGPGEQF
few	TRBV10-3	TRBJ1-1	AITDGAWTVDTEAF
few	TRBV7-2	TRBJ1-1	ASSPPGGPQREAF